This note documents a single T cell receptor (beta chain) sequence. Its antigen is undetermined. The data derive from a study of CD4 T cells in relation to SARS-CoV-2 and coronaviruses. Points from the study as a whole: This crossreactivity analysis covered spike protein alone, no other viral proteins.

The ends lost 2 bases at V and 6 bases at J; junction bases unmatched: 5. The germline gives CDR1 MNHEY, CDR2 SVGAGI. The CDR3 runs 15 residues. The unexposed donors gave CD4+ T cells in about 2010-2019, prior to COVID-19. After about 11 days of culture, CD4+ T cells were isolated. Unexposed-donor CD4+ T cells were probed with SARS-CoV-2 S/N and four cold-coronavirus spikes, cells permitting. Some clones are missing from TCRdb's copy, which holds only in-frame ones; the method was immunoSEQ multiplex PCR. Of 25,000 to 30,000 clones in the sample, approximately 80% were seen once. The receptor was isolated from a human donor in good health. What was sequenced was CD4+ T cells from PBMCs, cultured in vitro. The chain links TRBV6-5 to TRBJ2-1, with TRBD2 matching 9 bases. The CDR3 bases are TGTGCCAGCAGTTACCCTCCGGGACTAGCCAATGAGCAGTTCTTC. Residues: CASSYPPGLANEQFF.